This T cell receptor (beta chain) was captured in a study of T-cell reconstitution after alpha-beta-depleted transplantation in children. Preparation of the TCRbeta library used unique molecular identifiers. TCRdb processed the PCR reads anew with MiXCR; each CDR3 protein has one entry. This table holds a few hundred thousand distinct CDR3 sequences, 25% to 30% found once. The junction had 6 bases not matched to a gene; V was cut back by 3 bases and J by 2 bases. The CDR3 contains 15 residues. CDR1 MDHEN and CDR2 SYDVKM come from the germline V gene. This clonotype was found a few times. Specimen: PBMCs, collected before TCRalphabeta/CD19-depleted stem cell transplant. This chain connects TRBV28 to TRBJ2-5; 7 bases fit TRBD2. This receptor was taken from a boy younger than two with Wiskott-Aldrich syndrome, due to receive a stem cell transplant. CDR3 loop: CASSFSASGQETQYF. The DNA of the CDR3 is TGTGCCAGCAGTTTTTCGGCTAGCGGTCAAGAGACCCAGTACTTC.